This T cell receptor (beta chain) originates from a study of blood T cell repertoires in COVID-19. Across the whole study: Specimens from acute and convalescent COVID-19 originated in the United States, Italy and Spain.

Original processing notes: The authors estimated nucleated cell counts from reference gene primer amplification. The method was immunoSEQ multiplex PCR; TCRdb's version includes in-frame clones alone and lacks a portion of them. That table is the source of V, J and clone size, and D and trimming were worked out from the DNA. The data show about 250,000 clones, approximately 84% seen once. Trimming cost V 5 bases and J 4 bases; bases outside gene matches: 4. The CDR3 length is 15 residues. CDR1 is SGHVS, CDR2 FNYEAQ, per germline. The source material was peripheral blood. This clonotype originated in a man aged 45-65 years with acute or convalescent COVID-19. This chain joins TRBV7-6 and TRBJ2-2; TRBD1 matches 10 bases. As DNA, the CDR3 is TGTGCCAGCAGCCGACAGGGGGCTTTCACCGGGGAGCTGTTTTTT. Encoded protein: CASSRQGAFTGELFF.